These T cell receptor beta chains were read from a single sample in a study of T-cell reconstitution after alpha-beta-depleted transplantation in children. TCRdb processed the PCR reads anew with MiXCR; each CDR3 protein has one entry. The top ten hold just over 35% of the sample, which has a few hundred thousand distinct CDR3 sequences, roughly 27% seen once. The sample in question was PBMCs, obtained before TCRalphabeta/CD19-depleted stem cell transplant. All receptors derive from a boy younger than two with Wiskott-Aldrich syndrome, due to receive a stem cell transplant. Both conserved end residues are part of each CDR3. D genes are given only for firm matches. The size of a clone is reported for some rows only, either as once, few or many, or as a class for expanded clones.

j_call clone_size v_call d_call cdr3_aa cdr3_nt
TRBJ2-1 few TRBV5-1 . CASSFVRASYNEQFF TGCGCCAGCAGCTTTGTCAGGGCCTCCTACAATGAGCAGTTCTTC
TRBJ1-4 . TRBV12-3/TRBV12-4 TRBD1 CASSSGTGGGEKLFF TGTGCCAGCAGTTCCGGGACAGGGGGCGGCGAAAAACTGTTTTTT
TRBJ1-5 . TRBV7-8 . CASSLEIGSRQPQHF TGTGCCAGCAGCTTAGAGATAGGGTCGCGACAGCCCCAGCATTTT
TRBJ2-7 . TRBV20-1 . CSARAGTYEQYF TGCAGTGCTAGAGCGGGAACCTACGAGCAGTACTTC
TRBJ2-5 . TRBV12-3/TRBV12-4 TRBD2 CASSGRAEETQYF TGTGCCAGCAGCGGGAGGGCCGAAGAGACCCAGTACTTC
TRBJ2-1 . TRBV7-2 . CASSLEGTRVGNEQFF TGTGCCAGCAGCTTAGAAGGGACCCGAGTCGGAAATGAGCAGTTCTTC
TRBJ1-1 . TRBV7-7 . CASSLDFRTQVEMWCTEAFF TGTGCCAGCAGCTTAGATTTCCGGACCCAAGTAGAGATGTGGTGCACTGAAGCTTTCTTT
TRBJ2-3 few TRBV5-1 TRBD1 CASRRGTGETDTQYF TGCGCCAGCAGGAGGGGGACAGGGGAGACAGATACGCAGTATTTT
TRBJ1-5 . TRBV20-1 . CSATRGNQPQHF TGCAGTGCTACGAGGGGCAATCAGCCCCAGCATTTT
TRBJ2-1 . TRBV11-2 TRBD2 CASSGGLAGSSAYNEQFF TGTGCCAGCAGCGGGGGACTAGCGGGAAGCTCGGCCTACAATGAGCAGTTCTTC
TRBJ1-5 few TRBV19 TRBD1 CASSIGGQARNQPQHF TGTGCCAGTAGTATTGGTGGACAGGCCCGCAATCAGCCCCAGCATTTT
TRBJ2-7 . TRBV28 . CASNNGRATYEQYF TGTGCCAGCAACAACGGACGGGCCACCTACGAGCAGTACTTC
TRBJ2-1 . TRBV7-9 TRBD2 CASSRPSGSSYNEQFF TGTGCCAGCAGCCGTCCTAGCGGGAGCTCCTACAATGAGCAGTTCTTC
TRBJ2-7 few TRBV5-1 . CASSLQVNSYEQYF TGCGCCAGCAGCTTGCAGGTAAACTCCTACGAGCAGTACTTC